The clone carrying this TCR beta chain was counted at least ten times. The antigen is undetermined. The data originate from a study of shared clonotypes between healthy human individuals. V was pared by 4 bases and J by 1 base, with 11 bases between. The CDR3 totals 14 residues. In germline, CDR1 is SGHNT, CDR2 YYREEE (reference sequence). Regarding the study as a whole: Clonotype sharing among donors was expected to depend on sequencing depth.

For each subset, genomic DNA was distributed in equal portions over several immunoSEQ plates. Using immunoSEQ multiplex PCR, the repertoire was profiled, and TCRdb retains in-frame clones only, with some absent. Among about 460,000 clones listed, around 77% were seen once. Nashville, Tennessee was home to all donors, who were Caucasian adults. This TCR derives from a woman aged 35 to 49 in good health. Some clones in this sample may be carry-over from other donors' samples. Sequencing was performed on PBMCs. The V call is TRBV5-4, the J call TRBJ2-5; D is unresolved. The CDR3 region has the DNA TGTGCCAGCAGCCGAGGTCGGCTCCAAGAGACCCAGTACTTC. Protein product: CASSRGRLQETQYF.